The rows below give T cell receptor beta chains drawn from one sample of a study of glioma-infiltrating T cells after dendritic cell vaccination. TCRdb's table, derived via immunoSEQ multiplex PCR, lists solely in-frame clones and lacks some. The data hold just over 95,000 clones, with roughly 83% observed a single time. Here the sequenced sample was blood, taken before dendritic cell vaccination. The receptors stem from a human donor with glioblastoma. Both conserved end residues are part of each CDR3. D genes are given only for firm matches. The size field is filled for only some rows; it gives once, few, many or a size class.

d_gene: TRBD2; v_gene: TRBV28; j_gene: TRBJ2-3; abundance: .; CDR3nt: TGTGCCAGCGGCACTAGCGGAGACACAGATACGCAGTATTTT; CDR3aa: CASGTSGDTDTQYF
d_gene: TRBD2; v_gene: TRBV6-1; j_gene: TRBJ2-3; abundance: once; CDR3nt: TGTGCCAGCCCAGGGACTAGCGGCACAGATACGCAGTATTTT; CDR3aa: CASPGTSGTDTQYF
d_gene: .; v_gene: TRBV5-6; j_gene: TRBJ1-2; abundance: .; CDR3nt: TGTGCCAGCAGCTTTGATGGAGTACCCAGCTACACCTTC; CDR3aa: CASSFDGVPSYTF
d_gene: TRBD1; v_gene: TRBV2; j_gene: TRBJ2-2; abundance: once; CDR3nt: TGTGCCAGCCGAGCGGGGACAGGGATCACCGGGGAGCTGTTTTTT; CDR3aa: CASRAGTGITGELFF
d_gene: .; v_gene: TRBV6-1; j_gene: TRBJ2-1; abundance: .; CDR3nt: TGTGCCAGCAGAACCGGGACTTCTACGTTTGAGCAGTTCTTC; CDR3aa: CASRTGTSTFEQFF
d_gene: .; v_gene: TRBV29-1; j_gene: TRBJ1-6; abundance: few; CDR3nt: TGCAGCGTTGGTACAGCAAGAGACTCACCCCTCCACTTT; CDR3aa: CSVGTARDSPLHF
d_gene: .; v_gene: TRBV19; j_gene: TRBJ1-1; abundance: many; CDR3nt: TGTGCCAGTTTTAAAGGGGTAGCCACTGAAGCTTTCTTT; CDR3aa: CASFKGVATEAFF
d_gene: .; v_gene: TRBV6-5; j_gene: TRBJ2-3; abundance: .; CDR3nt: TGTGCCAGCAGTTACACCCGAAGCGGTTTCACAGATACGCAGTATTTT; CDR3aa: CASSYTRSGFTDTQYF
d_gene: .; v_gene: TRBV5-4; j_gene: TRBJ1-2; abundance: few; CDR3nt: TGTGCCAGCAGCCCGCCAGGGGTTAACTATGGCTACACCTTC; CDR3aa: CASSPPGVNYGYTF
d_gene: .; v_gene: TRBV6-5; j_gene: TRBJ2-2; abundance: .; CDR3nt: TGTGCCAGCAGTCGTAGTATTGTAGTGGTCAGGGAGCTGTTTTTT; CDR3aa: CASSRSIVVVRELFF
d_gene: TRBD1; v_gene: TRBV5-4; j_gene: TRBJ1-1; abundance: .; CDR3nt: TGTGCCAGCAGAACTCAAAGACAGGGACAACCTGAAGCTTTCTTT; CDR3aa: CASRTQRQGQPEAFF
d_gene: TRBD1; v_gene: TRBV5-4; j_gene: TRBJ1-2; abundance: .; CDR3nt: TGTGCCAGCAGCCGGGACAGATTTGGCTACACCTTC; CDR3aa: CASSRDRFGYTF
d_gene: TRBD2; v_gene: TRBV10-3; j_gene: TRBJ2-3; abundance: .; CDR3nt: TGTGCCATCAGTGAAGGTCTAGCGGGCACAGATACGCAGTATTTT; CDR3aa: CAISEGLAGTDTQYF
d_gene: TRBD2; v_gene: TRBV2; j_gene: TRBJ2-7; abundance: .; CDR3nt: TGTGCCAGCAGCCGCACTAGCGGTACCCCCTACGAGCAGTACTTC; CDR3aa: CASSRTSGTPYEQYF
d_gene: TRBD1; v_gene: TRBV2; j_gene: TRBJ2-3; abundance: .; CDR3nt: TGTGCCAGCAGTGTCAGACAGGGCGGAAATACGCAGTATTTT; CDR3aa: CASSVRQGGNTQYF
d_gene: TRBD2; v_gene: TRBV30; j_gene: TRBJ2-1; abundance: .; CDR3nt: TGTGCCTGGGGCCGACGGGGCGGGAGGGCCGGCAATGAGCAGTTCTTC; CDR3aa: CAWGRRGGRAGNEQFF
d_gene: TRBD1; v_gene: TRBV19; j_gene: TRBJ1-1; abundance: .; CDR3nt: TGTGCCAGTAGTGCGGGACAGGCGAACACTGAAGCTTTCTTT; CDR3aa: CASSAGQANTEAFF
d_gene: TRBD1; v_gene: TRBV5-6; j_gene: TRBJ2-7; abundance: .; CDR3nt: TGTGCCAGCAGCTTGAGGGGACAGGGGATCTCCTACGAGCAGTACTTC; CDR3aa: CASSLRGQGISYEQYF
d_gene: TRBD2; v_gene: TRBV2; j_gene: TRBJ2-7; abundance: .; CDR3nt: TGTGCCAGCAGAGGGGCGGGAGGCTACGAGCAGTACTTC; CDR3aa: CASRGAGGYEQYF
d_gene: TRBD1; v_gene: TRBV28; j_gene: TRBJ2-7; abundance: .; CDR3nt: TGTGCCAGCAGTCCCCCCGGCAGGGGGCTCTACGAGCAGTACTTC; CDR3aa: CASSPPGRGLYEQYF
d_gene: .; v_gene: TRBV6-5; j_gene: TRBJ2-4; abundance: .; CDR3nt: TGTGCCAGCAGCCAGGGGATAGCCAAAAACATTCAGTACTTC; CDR3aa: CASSQGIAKNIQYF
d_gene: TRBD2; v_gene: TRBV30; j_gene: TRBJ2-5; abundance: once; CDR3nt: TGTGCCTGGAGTCTCGGGACTAGCGGGCTACATCGCCAGTACTTC; CDR3aa: CAWSLGTSGLHRQYF
d_gene: TRBD1; v_gene: TRBV19; j_gene: TRBJ2-5; abundance: .; CDR3nt: TGTGCCAGTAGTATAGTGGGACAGGGGGCTGAGACCCAGTACTTC; CDR3aa: CASSIVGQGAETQYF
d_gene: TRBD2; v_gene: TRBV6-1; j_gene: TRBJ2-1; abundance: .; CDR3nt: TGTGCCAGCCCCCGCGGGGGGCCCTCCTACAATGAGCAGTTCTTC; CDR3aa: CASPRGGPSYNEQFF
d_gene: TRBD2; v_gene: TRBV7-3; j_gene: TRBJ2-3; abundance: .; CDR3nt: TGTGCCAGCAGCTGGACTAGCGGGGGAGCAGATACGCAGTATTTT; CDR3aa: CASSWTSGGADTQYF
d_gene: .; v_gene: TRBV6-1; j_gene: TRBJ1-2; abundance: .; CDR3nt: TGTGCCAGCATGGAGCCAGGGAATAATGGCTACACCTTC; CDR3aa: CASMEPGNNGYTF
d_gene: TRBD2; v_gene: TRBV5-6; j_gene: TRBJ2-7; abundance: .; CDR3nt: TGTGCCAGCAGCTTACGAGGAGGAGCGGGGGTCTACGAGCAGTACTTC; CDR3aa: CASSLRGGAGVYEQYF
d_gene: TRBD1; v_gene: TRBV27; j_gene: TRBJ1-2; abundance: .; CDR3nt: TGTGCCAGCAGTTTATCCGGGACAGGGGGCGCCTCTAACTATGGCTACACCTTC; CDR3aa: CASSLSGTGGASNYGYTF
d_gene: TRBD1; v_gene: TRBV10-3; j_gene: TRBJ2-3; abundance: .; CDR3nt: TGTGCCATCAAATATACAGGGGGCGGTACAGATACGCAGTATTTT; CDR3aa: CAIKYTGGGTDTQYF
d_gene: .; v_gene: TRBV5-1; j_gene: TRBJ1-6; abundance: .; CDR3nt: TGCGCCAGCAGCTTGGAGCGGTACCATTCACCCCTCCACTTT; CDR3aa: CASSLERYHSPLHF
d_gene: TRBD1; v_gene: TRBV10-3; j_gene: TRBJ2-7; abundance: .; CDR3nt: TGTGCCACCCGCCCTCAGGGGGCGGAGAACTACGAGCAGTACTTC; CDR3aa: CATRPQGAENYEQYF
d_gene: .; v_gene: TRBV25-1; j_gene: TRBJ1-5; abundance: .; CDR3nt: TGTGCCAGCAGTGAAGTAGGGGGAAGTCAGCCCCAGCATTTT; CDR3aa: CASSEVGGSQPQHF
d_gene: TRBD2; v_gene: TRBV7-9; j_gene: TRBJ2-1; abundance: .; CDR3nt: TGTGCCAGCAGCTTAGCCCGGGGACTAGCGGAGTTAAATGAGCAGTTCTTC; CDR3aa: CASSLARGLAELNEQFF
d_gene: TRBD1; v_gene: TRBV11-2; j_gene: TRBJ2-7; abundance: .; CDR3nt: TGTGCCAGCAGCTTAGCGGGACAGGGTGGCGAGCAGTACTTC; CDR3aa: CASSLAGQGGEQYF
d_gene: .; v_gene: TRBV6-6; j_gene: TRBJ1-2; abundance: .; CDR3nt: TGTGCCAGCAGTACCCCTGGAGTCTATGGCTACACCTTC; CDR3aa: CASSTPGVYGYTF
d_gene: TRBD2; v_gene: TRBV7-6; j_gene: TRBJ2-2; abundance: .; CDR3nt: TGTGCCAGCAGCTTAAACCCCTCCGGGGGGGCGCACGGGGAGCTGTTTTTT; CDR3aa: CASSLNPSGGAHGELFF
d_gene: TRBD2; v_gene: TRBV15; j_gene: TRBJ2-5; abundance: once; CDR3nt: TGTGCCACCAGCAGAGAGGTAACTAGCGGACAAGAGACCCAGTACTTC; CDR3aa: CATSREVTSGQETQYF
d_gene: .; v_gene: TRBV7-2; j_gene: TRBJ1-2; abundance: .; CDR3nt: TGTGCCAGCAGTCGGAACCCAGGTCTTCTCGTCACAGGCGGCTACACCTTC; CDR3aa: CASSRNPGLLVTGGYTF
d_gene: TRBD1; v_gene: TRBV6-1; j_gene: TRBJ1-6; abundance: .; CDR3nt: TGTGCCAGCAGAAAACAGGGGGCTAATTCACCCCTCCACTTT; CDR3aa: CASRKQGANSPLHF
d_gene: .; v_gene: TRBV4-1; j_gene: TRBJ2-7; abundance: .; CDR3nt: TGCGCCAGCAGCCAAGATGGGCGGGGCGGGACTTCGAACGAGCAGTACTTC; CDR3aa: CASSQDGRGGTSNEQYF
d_gene: TRBD1; v_gene: TRBV7-8; j_gene: TRBJ1-5; abundance: .; CDR3nt: TGTGCCAGCAGCATTGGACAGGGGGGCAATCAGCCCCAGCATTTT; CDR3aa: CASSIGQGGNQPQHF
d_gene: TRBD1; v_gene: TRBV14; j_gene: TRBJ1-1; abundance: .; CDR3nt: TGTGCCAGCAGCCAAGGACCACCGGGACAGTTCCTGAACACTGAAGCTTTCTTT; CDR3aa: CASSQGPPGQFLNTEAFF
d_gene: TRBD1; v_gene: TRBV19; j_gene: TRBJ1-2; abundance: .; CDR3nt: TGTGCCAGTAGCAAACAGGGGGTGTATGGCTACACCTTC; CDR3aa: CASSKQGVYGYTF
d_gene: .; v_gene: TRBV6-4; j_gene: TRBJ1-6; abundance: once; CDR3nt: TGTGCCAGCAGTGACCAGTATAATTCACCCCTCCACTTT; CDR3aa: CASSDQYNSPLHF
d_gene: .; v_gene: TRBV28; j_gene: TRBJ1-2; abundance: .; CDR3nt: TGTGCCAGCAGTTTAAGTACAGGGCACTATGGCTACACCTTC; CDR3aa: CASSLSTGHYGYTF
d_gene: TRBD1; v_gene: TRBV4-1; j_gene: TRBJ1-2; abundance: once; CDR3nt: TGCGCCAGCAGCCAGACCGGGACAGGGTATCTCTATGGCTACACCTTC; CDR3aa: CASSQTGTGYLYGYTF
d_gene: TRBD2; v_gene: TRBV27; j_gene: TRBJ2-3; abundance: .; CDR3nt: TGTGCCAGCAGCCAACTAGCGGGACTCCCAACTGCCACAGATACGCAGTATTTT; CDR3aa: CASSQLAGLPTATDTQYF
d_gene: .; v_gene: TRBV2; j_gene: TRBJ1-5; abundance: few; CDR3nt: TGTGCCAGCACCCAGGGCAGTACCAATCAGCCCCAGCATTTT; CDR3aa: CASTQGSTNQPQHF
d_gene: TRBD2; v_gene: TRBV5-1; j_gene: TRBJ2-1; abundance: .; CDR3nt: TGCGCCAGCAGCTTGGTGGGGGGGAGCTCCTACAATGAGCAGTTCTTC; CDR3aa: CASSLVGGSSYNEQFF
d_gene: .; v_gene: TRBV25-1; j_gene: TRBJ2-3; abundance: few; CDR3nt: TGTGCCAGCAGTGAATTCGGCGGGATGTCTACAGATACGCAGTATTTT; CDR3aa: CASSEFGGMSTDTQYF
d_gene: TRBD1; v_gene: TRBV7-9; j_gene: TRBJ2-2; abundance: .; CDR3nt: TGTGCCAGCAGCTTAATCCCGGGACAGGGTAACACCGGGGAGCTGTTTTTT; CDR3aa: CASSLIPGQGNTGELFF
d_gene: TRBD1; v_gene: TRBV5-4; j_gene: TRBJ1-2; abundance: .; CDR3nt: TGTGCCAGCAGCCCAGGGGGAGTTGGCTACACCTTC; CDR3aa: CASSPGGVGYTF
d_gene: TRBD2; v_gene: TRBV5-1; j_gene: TRBJ2-1; abundance: .; CDR3nt: TGCGCCAGCAGCTCCGGACTAGCTAGCAATGAGCAGTTCTTC; CDR3aa: CASSSGLASNEQFF
d_gene: .; v_gene: TRBV5-1; j_gene: TRBJ2-2; abundance: .; CDR3nt: TGCGCCAGCAGCTTAAACAGGTTGGACACCGGGGAGCTGTTTTTT; CDR3aa: CASSLNRLDTGELFF
d_gene: .; v_gene: TRBV2; j_gene: TRBJ1-5; abundance: .; CDR3nt: TGTGCCAGCAGTGAAGAAGGGGGTGGTCAGCCCCAGCATTTT; CDR3aa: CASSEEGGGQPQHF
d_gene: .; v_gene: TRBV28; j_gene: TRBJ2-3; abundance: .; CDR3nt: TGTGCCAGCAGTTTTAGCGGTCGCACAGATACGCAGTATTTT; CDR3aa: CASSFSGRTDTQYF
d_gene: .; v_gene: TRBV19; j_gene: TRBJ2-1; abundance: few; CDR3nt: TGTGCCAGTAGTATAAGTACTAGCAGCAATGAGCAGTTCTTC; CDR3aa: CASSISTSSNEQFF
d_gene: .; v_gene: TRBV4-1; j_gene: TRBJ1-4; abundance: .; CDR3nt: TGCGCCAGCAGCACCCACCTGTGGCGGGAAAAACTGTTTTTT; CDR3aa: CASSTHLWREKLFF
d_gene: .; v_gene: TRBV9; j_gene: TRBJ1-5; abundance: .; CDR3nt: TGTGCCAGCAGCCCGCAGCCCCCCCCTGGTCGGGAGTCCCAGCATTTT; CDR3aa: CASSPQPPPGRESQHF